The 8 T cell receptor beta chains below were found in one sample sequenced in a study of blood T cell repertoires in COVID-19. Data came from immunoSEQ multiplex PCR; TCRdb stores just in-frame clones and leaves some out. The table shows under 250,000 clones, with about 86% occurring only once. Sequencing was carried out using peripheral blood. These TCRs come from a man older than 75 with acute or convalescent COVID-19.

This clone was observed a few times. J is TRBJ1-2 and V is TRBV10-3, with D hard to call. The CDR3 is 12 residues long. V was cut by 3 bases and J by 4 bases, with 6 bases left in between. Germline CDR1 is ENHRY and CDR2 is SYGVKD. CDR3 sequence (DNA): TGTGCCATCAGTGACCAGGCCTATGGCTACACCTTC. Its protein is CAISDQAYGYTF.

The rearrangement links TRBV5-4 to TRBJ1-2; tentatively, D is TRBD1 (5 bases). V was cut by 6 bases and J by 4 bases, with 10 bases left in between. The germline gives CDR1 SGHNT, CDR2 YYREEE (reference sequence). The CDR3 spans 12 residues. The CDR3 protein is CASNGASYGYTF. CDR3 nucleotide sequence: TGTGCCAGCAATGGGGCGAGCTATGGCTACACCTTC.

This clone was seen a single time. The chain links TRBV24-1 to TRBJ1-2; D unclear. Trimming took off 4 bases at V and 0 bases at J, with 5 bases between the two ends. Germline loops: CDR1 KGHDR, CDR2 SFDVKD. CDR3 length equals 13 residues. This CDR3 is CATSEQANYGYTF. The CDR3 bases are TGTGCCACCAGTGAACAAGCTAACTATGGCTACACCTTC.

This sequence joins TRBV2 and TRBJ2-2, with 9 positions matching TRBD1. Losses at the gene ends were 7 bases for V and 1 base for J; bases not matched to a gene: 7. The CDR3 sequence is 16 residues long. The germline CDR1 and CDR2 sequences are SNHLY and FYNNEI. The CDR3 loop is CASNPQGAMNTGELFF. The CDR3 DNA sequence: TGTGCCAGCAACCCACAGGGGGCGATGAACACCGGGGAGCTGTTTTTT.

The rearrangement uses TRBV28 and TRBJ2-2; D is possibly TRBD2 (5 bases). V was trimmed by 3 bases and J by 7 bases, leaving 15 bases between them. The CDR3 has 15 amino acids. Germline CDR1 MDHEN, CDR2 SYDVKM. CDR3 amino acids: CASSFLRALDGELFF. The CDR3 DNA is TGTGCCAGCAGTTTCTTGCGGGCCTTGGACGGGGAGCTGTTTTTT.

The chain couples TRBV5-1 to TRBJ1-5, with D uncertain. V dropped 2 bases and J dropped 0 bases, with 9 bases sitting between them. Germline values: CDR1 SGHRS, CDR2 YFSETQ. There are 15 residues in the CDR3. The CDR3 sequence: CASSFGEFSNQPQHF. CDR3 in DNA: TGCGCCAGCAGCTTTGGAGAGTTTAGCAATCAGCCCCAGCATTTT.

The chain uses TRBV7-2 and TRBJ2-3; 10 bases agree with TRBD2. The V gene end was trimmed by 3 bases and the J gene end by 4 bases; junction bases not matched to a gene: 4. Germline CDR1 is SGHTA and CDR2 is FQGNSA. This CDR3 is built from 15 residues. In DNA form, the CDR3 reads TGTGCCAGCAGCTTGAGCGGGGGGGCCCCAGATACGCAGTATTTT. It encodes CASSLSGGAPDTQYF.

The chain couples TRBV3-1 (or the pseudogene TRBV3-2) to TRBJ2-3; TRBD1 might be the D (7 bases). CDR1 is LGHDT and CDR2 is YNNKEL in the germline V gene (reference sequence). The V end was cut by 4 bases, the J end by 3 bases, with 14 bases between. The CDR3 length is 15 residues. The CDR3 bases are TGTGCCAGCAGCCCATGGAGGGGGCGGACAGATACGCAGTATTTT. It is translated as CASSPWRGRTDTQYF.